In its sample, the clone carrying this T cell receptor beta chain was seen a few times. The sample originates from a study of blood T cells in healthy people across ages. A second PCR of 7 to 11 cycles used a sample-barcoded 5' primer and a J-beta primer mix. TCRdb re-derived calls from the 5' RACE reads in MiXCR, one entry per CDR3 protein. The table has about 640,000 distinct CDR3 sequences, 25% to 35% seen once. The CDR3 length is 14 residues. CDR1 is MGHRA, CDR2 YSYEKL, per germline. V was shortened by 1 base and J by 2 bases, with 8 bases between the two germline ends. There were healthy Caucasian individuals from Russia, aged about 6 to 90, serving as donors. Every donor gave 9.5 to 10 milliliters of peripheral blood.

Sequencing was carried out using blood. This chain joins TRBV4-1 and TRBJ1-1; unclear D gene. The receptor's source is an elderly woman in good health. The CDR3 spells CASSQAGPNTEAFF. For the CDR3, the DNA is TGCGCCAGCAGCCAAGCTGGTCCTAACACTGAAGCTTTCTTT.